What follows is one T cell receptor beta chain and its context. Its binding antigen is unknown. No base-level quality is on record; no much larger clone is a single base apart. The germline V gene encodes CDR1 SGHTA and CDR2 FQGNSA. Trimming at the junction amounts to 5 bases on V and 4 bases on J, and the germline ends lie 20 bases apart. The CDR3, cysteine through phenylalanine, is 16 amino acids long. Only CDR3 DNA remains: 48 bases, in frame from the first base. The sample belongs to a study of blood T cell repertoires in COVID-19 (dated by TCRdb to the early 2020s). Regarding the research as a whole: Samples from collaborators originated in the United States, Italy and Spain and spanned both the acute and convalescent phases of COVID-19. The prospective study material was composed of cDNA or gDNA derived from T cells, B-cell-depleted T cells, or PBMCs. Subjects who had been exposed to COVID-19, were actively infected with it, or had recovered from it provided the deeply sampled blood TCRbeta repertoires that made up the dataset. Sample metadata almost always included a de-identified subject ID, COVID-19 status, age in years and sex. The repertoires were released in a freely available public database meant as a resource for research on the immune response to SARS-CoV-2. HLA class I and class II types, where available, came from metadata supplied by the sample provider rather than from assay-based typing. The samples were drawn from two sources: the first 160 participants of the ongoing ImmuneRACE study, and 1,254 subjects contributed by 6 global collaborators. Study-wide conclusions, independent of this receptor: How much clinical and demographic metadata was included differed by source and by participant, and the metadata was provided uncurated.

TCRbeta CDR3 regions were amplified from genomic DNA using the immunoSEQ Assay, a bias-controlled multiplex PCR. In the source study's methods: Nucleated cell counts per sample were estimated from amplification of reference gene primers within the assay. Sequence reads were collapsed and filtered to measure the absolute abundance of every unique TCRbeta CDR3 rearrangement. For each sample, productive Simpson clonality was calculated as the square root of Simpson's diversity index over productive rearrangements. This immuneACCESS table, as held by TCRdb, lists in-frame sequences with V and J called but not all clones. Of the missing ones, under half trace to an unresolved V gene in checked studies; the others have no known cause. V, J and clone size derive from that table, while D and trimming were established from the DNA sequence. This sample gives 270,000 or so clones in total; approximately 91% of them show up just once. About 2% of the sample rests with the top ten.

Participants in the prospective study were enrolled through a virtual design, were aged 18 to 89 years, and lived in approximately 24 United States geographic areas. In the prospective study, participants were assigned to cohorts based on the clinical history participants reported in a screening survey and a study questionnaire. In the prospective study, mobile phlebotomists collected whole blood, serum and a nasopharyngeal or oropharyngeal swab from each participant. Over an approximately 2-month period, participants in the prospective study had the option of providing additional blood draws and questionnaires. Prospective study blood samples were shipped either frozen or at room temperature before DNA extraction.

The source of this sequence is a woman aged 35 to 49 with acute COVID-19. The chain links TRBV7-2 with TRBJ2-5; a confident D gene designation cannot be given. Material: PBMCs or T cells enriched from blood (not recorded which). In nucleotide form, the sequence is TGTGCCAGCAGCCCCTTCGGGTCCCCATCCCGAGAGACCCAGTACTTC. The resulting protein is CASSPFGSPSRETQYF. The CDR3 plus the reference TRBV7-2 and TRBJ2-5 genes for the other parts give the full variable domain: GAGVSQSPSNKVTEKGKDVELRCDPISGHTALYWYRQSLGQGLEFLIYFQGNSAPDKSGLPSDRFSAERTGGSVSTLTIQRTQQEDSAVYLCASSPFGSPSRETQYFGPGTRLLVL.